This entry describes one T cell receptor (beta chain). Its antigen is as yet unknown. This entry comes from a study of cytomegalovirus exposure and HLA in healthy donors. Study observations and caveats: A later analysis showed that HLA-associated TCR beta chains had undergone more clonal expansion than equally common others.

With 60 Vbeta and 13 Jbeta primers, the PCR was carried out. Produced via immunoSEQ multiplex PCR; TCRdb's table is partial and in-frame only. The sample holds over 85,000 clones, about 60% seen once. The TCR was taken from a human donor in good health. The sample taken for sequencing was PBMCs.

CDR3 sequence reads: CASSQETGGGWAQHF. CDR3 DNA sequence: TGCGCCAGCAGCCAAGAGACAGGGGGTGGCTGGGCCCAGCATTTT. V gene TRBV4-1 combines with J gene TRBJ1-5, with 9 bases lining up with TRBD1. CDR1 and CDR2 from the germline V gene are MGHRA and YSYEKL. The CDR3 totals 15 residues. V shed 0 bases and J 11 bases; nucleotides not matched to a gene: 8.